The 16 T cell receptor beta chains presented below share a single source sample, sequenced in a study of T-cell memory formation after mild COVID-19. TCRdb called the 5' RACE reads again in MiXCR, with one record for every CDR3 protein. The sample consists of 390,000 or so distinct CDR3 sequences, approximately 15% of them appearing once. Sequenced: PBMCs or a T cell subset sorted from them (not recorded which). The receptors shown here come from a young man who had mild COVID-19 (a few samples of this study predate the infection). Cell type and time point are not known.

This chain joins TRBV7-8 and TRBJ2-2; tentative D call: TRBD1 (5 bases). Looked up from germline, CDR1 is SGHVS and CDR2 is FQNEAQ. This CDR3 spans 14 amino acids. The germline V and J ends were trimmed by 8 bases and 2 bases, with 12 bases remaining between them. The CDR3 here is CASWLGLNTGELFF. Written as DNA, the CDR3 is TGTGCCAGCTGGTTGGGGCTTAACACCGGGGAGCTGTTTTTT.

This clonotype was seen ten or more times. V is TRBV7-2 and J is TRBJ2-5, with D possibly matching TRBD2 (5 bases). The CDR3 spans 12 residues. V gave up 5 bases and J gave up 4 bases, with 8 bases separating them. Germline V gene sequence: CDR1 SGHTA, CDR2 FQGNSA. For the CDR3, the DNA is TGTGCCAGCAGCAGCGGTGGAGAGACCCAGTACTTC. Translated: CASSSGGETQYF. The full variable domain, its missing parts supplied by reference TRBV7-2 and TRBJ2-5, is GAGVSQSPSNKVTEKGKDVELRCDPISGHTALYWYRQSLGQGLEFLIYFQGNSAPDKSGLPSDRFSAERTGGSVSTLTIQRTQQEDSAVYLCASSSGGETQYFGPGTRLLVL.

The rearrangement joins TRBV24-1 to TRBJ2-3, with TRBD1 as a possible D gene (6 bases). Looked up from germline, CDR1 is KGHDR and CDR2 is SFDVKD. The ends were cut back, 4 bases at V and 6 bases at J, with 10 bases in the middle. The CDR3 runs to 13 residues. Here the CDR3 DNA reads TGTGCCACCAGTGAGTCAGGGGAGGATACGCAGTATTTT. Its protein product is CATSESGEDTQYF.

This clonotype has just a few counts. This chain links TRBV5-5 with TRBJ1-4; 9 positions match TRBD1. CDR1 is SGHKS, CDR2 YYEKEE, per germline (reference sequence). The CDR3 has 14 amino acids. V lost 5 bases, J lost 8 bases, and 7 bases stayed unmatched. CDR3 coding DNA: TGTGCCAGCAGTTCCGGGACAGGGCGAGAAAAACTGTTTTTT. Its protein product is CASSSGTGREKLFF. The variable domain in full, completed from reference TRBV5-5 and TRBJ1-4, reads DAGVTQSPTHLIKTRGQQVTLRCSPISGHKSVSWYQQVLGQGPQFIFQYYEKEERGRGNFPDRFSARQFPNYSSELNVNALLLGDSALYLCASSSGTGREKLFFGSGTQLSVL.

This clonotype was detected only a few times. V usage is TRBV7-3 and J usage is TRBJ2-3; TRBD2 agrees at 10 bases. The ends lost 8 bases at V and 5 bases at J; junction bases unmatched: 1. Looked up from germline, CDR1 is SGHTA and CDR2 is FQGTGA. The CDR3 runs 12 residues. The CDR3 nucleotides are TGTGCCAGCGGGACTAGCGAAGATACGCAGTATTTT. Its translation: CASGTSEDTQYF. The entire variable domain, with the rest obtained from reference TRBV7-3 and TRBJ2-3, is as follows: GAGVSQTPSNKVTEKGKYVELRCDPISGHTALYWYRQSLGQGPEFLIYFQGTGAADDSGLPNDRFFAVRPEGSVSTLKIQRTERGDSAVYLCASGTSEDTQYFGPGTRLTVL.

This clonotype has a handful of counts. The CDR3 sequence: CASRSGTGYGYTF. CDR3 sequence (DNA): TGCGCCAGCAGGTCCGGGACAGGGTATGGCTACACCTTC. The chain carries TRBV4-1 and TRBJ1-2, with 9 bases that match TRBD1. CDR3 length: 13 residues. CDR1 and CDR2 (germline): MGHRA, YSYEKL. V lost 6 bases and J lost 5; bases outside the gene matches: 4.

The chain joins TRBV7-2 to TRBJ1-3; D is unresolved. Trimming removed 0 bases from V and 11 bases from J, with 11 bases in between. The germline gives CDR1 SGHTA, CDR2 FQGNSA. The CDR3 has 13 residues. This chain's CDR3 is CASSLALSPPIYF. The DNA of the CDR3 is TGTGCCAGCAGCTTAGCGCTCTCTCCGCCCATATATTTT.

The rearrangement uses TRBV6-2 or TRBV6-3 and TRBJ2-7; TRBD2 is a possible D gene (6 bases). CDR1 MNHEY and CDR2 SVGEGT come from the germline V gene. Trimming stripped 4 bases from V and 0 bases from J, with 10 bases between. There are 14 residues in the CDR3. In DNA form, the CDR3 reads TGTGCCAGCAGTTCGGGACTCCACTCCTACGAGCAGTACTTC. This gives the protein CASSSGLHSYEQYF.

The table lists this clonotype with a few counts. This chain connects TRBV5-1 to TRBJ2-1; TRBD2 might be the D (5 bases). The ends were cut back, 0 bases at V and 3 bases at J, with 10 bases in the middle. Germline V gene sequence: CDR1 SGHRS, CDR2 YFSETQ. CDR3 length equals 15 residues. The CDR3: CASSLAPDYYNEQFF. In nucleotides, the CDR3 is TGCGCCAGCAGCTTGGCACCAGACTACTACAATGAGCAGTTCTTC.

The sample holds many counts of this clonotype. The chain carries TRBV7-2 and TRBJ2-2; 11 nucleotides agree with TRBD2. This CDR3 has 15 residues. The J segment lost 4 bases and the V segment lost 4 bases, leaving 2 bases of the junction unmatched. CDR1 is SGHTA, CDR2 FQGNSA, per germline. Written as DNA, the CDR3 is TGTGCCAGCAGCTCGGGACTAGCGGCCACCGGGGAGCTGTTTTTT. It yields the protein CASSSGLAATGELFF. Full variable domain (rest looked up from reference TRBV7-2 and TRBJ2-2): GAGVSQSPSNKVTEKGKDVELRCDPISGHTALYWYRQSLGQGLEFLIYFQGNSAPDKSGLPSDRFSAERTGGSVSTLTIQRTQQEDSAVYLCASSSGLAATGELFFGEGSRLTVL.

The table lists this clonotype with a few counts. The CDR3 here is CAISDAGQGLSNQPQHF. For the CDR3, the DNA is TGTGCCATCAGTGATGCTGGGCAGGGGCTGAGCAATCAGCCCCAGCATTTT. This chain links TRBV10-3 with TRBJ1-5; tentatively, D is TRBD1 (6 bases). CDR3 length equals 17 residues. V was cut by 3 bases and J by 1 base, with 16 bases left in between. Germline V gene sequence: CDR1 ENHRY, CDR2 SYGVKD.

The chain is built from TRBV5-1 and TRBJ2-5; TRBD1 matches at 7 bases. The length of the CDR3 is 15 residues. Per germline, CDR1 SGHRS and CDR2 YFSETQ. V lost 2 bases to trimming and J lost 5 bases; unmatched junction nucleotides: 9. CDR3 region: CASSLQGPHGETQYF. CDR3 nucleotides: TGCGCCAGCAGCTTACAGGGGCCTCACGGTGAGACCCAGTACTTC.

This sequence joins TRBV6-2 or TRBV6-3 and TRBJ2-7; 9 bases fit TRBD1. J gave up 3 bases and V 8 bases, and 8 bases lay outside the gene matches. CDR1 MNHEY and CDR2 SVGEGT come from the germline V gene. This CDR3 spans 14 amino acids. The DNA for the CDR3 is TGTGCCAGCCGCGCACAGGGGGCTCGCTACGAGCAGTACGTC. Protein sequence: CASRAQGARYEQYV.

This rearrangement joins TRBV7-2 to TRBJ1-5; D is possibly TRBD1 (5 bases). The CDR3 consists of 14 residues. Germline V gives CDR1 SGHTA, CDR2 FQGNSA. Trimming pared 2 bases from V and 6 bases from J, leaving 11 bases between. The DNA for the CDR3 is TGTGCCAGCAGCTTAATCAGGGAGAGTCAGCCCCAGCATTTT. Protein sequence: CASSLIRESQPQHF.

The chain has TRBV19 and TRBJ1-5, with a weak D call TRBD1 (5 bases). CDR1 and CDR2 (germline): LNHDA, SQIVND (reference sequence). V was pared by 0 bases and J by 2 bases, with 11 bases between. CDR3 length equals 16 residues. CDR3 sequence reads: CASSIDPGTGNQPQHF. Written as DNA, the CDR3 is TGTGCCAGTAGTATAGATCCGGGGACCGGCAATCAGCCCCAGCATTTT.

V gene TRBV6-5 combines with J gene TRBJ1-1; no reliable D call. This CDR3 has 13 residues. CDR1 and CDR2 (germline): MNHEY, SVGAGI. V gave up 7 bases and J gave up 5 bases, with 14 bases separating them. As DNA, the CDR3 is TGTGCCAGCACCGGGAGTGGGGTGACTGAAGCTTTCTTT. The encoded protein is CASTGSGVTEAFF.